The 19 T cell receptor beta chains listed next were all sequenced from one sample in a study of a mutant IDH1 vaccine in newly diagnosed glioma. These receptors have no known antigen. Assay: immunoSEQ multiplex PCR; the TCRdb copy retains only in-frame clones and omits some. Among more than 40,000 clones, more than 70% were seen once, and the ten largest hold less than 2%. Stated time point: week 5, during vaccination. A 20-mer mutant IDH1 peptide at 300 ug was injected subcutaneously with topical imiquimod. Source: PBMCs, taken from a glioma patient whose treatment included an IDH1 peptide vaccine. The receptors derive from a woman in her 40s with glioma.

The chain carries TRBV4-1 and TRBJ2-7; D remains ambiguous. Trimming left V 0 bases short and J 2 bases short, with 14 bases between. Germline-derived CDR1 and CDR2 are MGHRA and YSYEKL. The CDR3 length is 16 residues. The DNA for the CDR3 is TGCGCCAGCAGCCAAGAAGAAGGCTTAAGAACCTACGAGCAGTACTTC. Translating it yields CASSQEEGLRTYEQYF.

The V call is TRBV7-9, the J call TRBJ1-3; D may be TRBD1 (5 bases). From germline, CDR1 is SEHNR and CDR2 FQNEAQ (reference sequence). V dropped 3 bases and J dropped 2 bases, with 11 bases sitting between them. The CDR3 sequence is 15 residues long. CDR3 DNA sequence: TGTGCCAGCAGCTTTGCAGGGTTTACTGGAAACACCATATATTTT. Encoded protein: CASSFAGFTGNTIYF.

The genes are TRBV6-5 and TRBJ2-7, with D perhaps matching TRBD2 (5 bases). Germline V gene data show CDR1 as MNHEY and CDR2 as SVGAGI. The CDR3 spans 12 residues. Trimming cost V 6 bases and J 4 bases, with 10 bases left between them. For the CDR3, the DNA is TGTGCCAGCAGCTACACGGGATACGAGCAGTACTTC. Translating it yields CASSYTGYEQYF.

V usage is TRBV6-6 and J usage is TRBJ1-2; 7 bases match TRBD1. This CDR3 region has 14 residues. Germline CDR1 MNHNY, CDR2 SVGAGI (reference sequence). The V gene end was trimmed by 4 bases and the J gene end by 4 bases; junction bases not matched to a gene: 6. CDR3 nucleotide sequence: TGTGCCAGCAGTTCCCCGACAGGGATCTATGGCTACACCTTC. Amino acids: CASSSPTGIYGYTF.

The chain recombines TRBV10-2 with TRBJ1-1, with D possibly matching TRBD1 (5 bases). CDR1 WSHSY and CDR2 SAAADI come from the germline V gene. The CDR3 loop spans 13 amino acids. Trimming cost V 5 bases and J 2 bases, with 9 bases left between them. Here the CDR3 reads CASSRQGNTEAFF. The CDR3, as DNA: TGCGCCAGCAGTAGGCAGGGCAACACTGAAGCTTTCTTT.

This clone was counted between two and nine times. The genes are TRBV19 and TRBJ1-5; no clear D gene. Deletions cut 4 bases from V and 5 bases from J, with 15 bases between. Germline lookup yields CDR1 LNHDA and CDR2 SQIVND (reference sequence). This CDR3 comprises 15 residues. CDR3 DNA sequence: TGTGCCAGTAGTACCCTCTCACCGGCCGATCAGCCCCAGCATTTT. The encoded protein is CASSTLSPADQPQHF.

This rearrangement joins TRBV7-9 to TRBJ1-1; D may be TRBD1 (5 bases). With 3 bases removed from V and 0 bases from J, the gap between germline ends came to 20 bases. The CDR3 is 18 amino acids. Germline CDR1 reads SEHNR; CDR2 reads FQNEAQ (reference sequence). This CDR3 is CASSFRGSFSSLNTEAFF. The CDR3 region has the DNA TGTGCCAGCAGCTTCCGGGGGTCCTTTTCGTCATTGAACACTGAAGCTTTCTTT.

V and J are TRBV2 and TRBJ1-6; D is perhaps TRBD1 (5 bases). Germline-derived CDR1 and CDR2 are SNHLY and FYNNEI. V was cut by 1 base and J by 9 bases, with 13 bases left in between. CDR3 length: 15 residues. CDR3 in DNA: TGTGCCAGCAGTGAAGAGGGGATAAACGGTTCACCCCTCCACTTT. Its protein product is CASSEEGINGSPLHF.

This clone was observed a few times. DNA for the CDR3: TGCAGCGCTGGGGGAGGGAGCGGCAATCAGCCCCAGCATTTT. Translation: CSAGGGSGNQPQHF. The V and J genes are TRBV29-1 and TRBJ1-5; D may be TRBD1 (5 bases). V was trimmed by 7 bases and J by 2 bases, leaving 15 bases between them. This CDR3 contains 14 residues. Germline CDR1 SQVTM, CDR2 ANQGSEA. The full variable domain, completed using reference TRBV29-1 and TRBJ1-5, is SAVISQKPSRDICQRGTSLTIQCQVDSQVTMMFWYRQQPGQSLTLIATANQGSEATYESGFVIDKFPISRPNLTFSTLTVSNMSPEDSSIYLCSAGGGSGNQPQHFGDGTRLSIL.

The chain recombines TRBV7-9 with TRBJ1-1; D is uncertain. Germline-derived CDR1 and CDR2 are SEHNR and FQNEAQ (reference sequence). V lost 5 bases to trimming and J lost 0 bases, with 7 bases between them. The CDR3 is 13 amino acids. DNA of the CDR3: TGTGCCAGCAGCCGGGGTTTGAACACTGAAGCTTTCTTT. Amino acids: CASSRGLNTEAFF.

This clone was observed a handful of times. This chain links TRBV20-1 with TRBJ1-4, with no clear D. This CDR3 has 10 amino acids. Per germline, CDR1 DFQATT and CDR2 SNEGSKA (reference sequence). V was trimmed by 5 bases and J by 8 bases, leaving 6 bases between them. The CDR3: CSASDEKLFF. Written as DNA, the CDR3 is TGCAGTGCTTCCGACGAAAAACTGTTTTTT.

Notes on this clone: This CDR3 is also generated by other DNA sequences in the sample. The V and J genes are TRBV5-4 and TRBJ2-2; D perhaps matches TRBD1 (5 bases). V was trimmed by 1 base and J by 4 bases, leaving 11 bases between them. The germline gives CDR1 SGHNT, CDR2 YYREEE (reference sequence). This CDR3 contains 15 residues. As DNA, the CDR3 is TGTGCCAGCAGCTTGCGGCAGGGTGGCACCGGGGAGCTGTTTTTT. Protein: CASSLRQGGTGELFF.

The chain employs TRBV5-8 and TRBJ1-3, with D unresolved. Trimming cost V 2 bases and J 3 bases, with 15 bases left between them. The CDR3 loop spans 16 amino acids. Germline V gene sequence: CDR1 SGHTS, CDR2 YDEGEE. CDR3: CASSLMAVLGGNTIYF. CDR3 sequence (DNA): TGTGCCAGCAGCTTAATGGCGGTGTTAGGTGGAAACACCATATATTTT. Supplemented by reference TRBV5-8 and TRBJ1-3, the full variable domain reads EAGVTQSPTHLIKTRGQQATLRCSPISGHTSVYWYQQALGLGLQFLLWYDEGEERNRGNFPPRFSGRQFPNYSSELNVNALELEDSALYLCASSLMAVLGGNTIYFGEGSWLTVV.

This clone was detected a few times. The rearrangement joins TRBV5-1 to TRBJ2-7; a possible D gene is TRBD1 (6 bases). The germline V gene has CDR1 SGHRS and CDR2 YFSETQ. The CDR3 consists of 13 residues. Trimming took off 2 bases at V and 5 bases at J, with 11 bases between the two ends. CDR3 bases: TGCGCCAGCAGCTTACAGGGTGCCAACGAGCAGTACTTC. Translating it yields CASSLQGANEQYF.

This clone has only one observation. This chain joins TRBV14 and TRBJ2-5; TRBD2 aligns across 13 bases. The junction had 12 bases not matched to a gene; V was cut back by 0 bases and J by 8 bases. The CDR3 is 18 residues long. Germline CDR1 and CDR2: SGHDN and FVKESK. The CDR3 region has the DNA TGTGCCAGCAGCCAAGAGAGGATACTAGCGGGGGGGCGAGGAACCCAGTACTTC. This gives the protein CASSQERILAGGRGTQYF.

This clone occurred once. The genes are TRBV23-1 and TRBJ2-7; a possible D gene is TRBD2 (7 bases). TRBV23-1 has ORF status, its function being uncertain. Deletions cut 8 bases from V and 4 bases from J, with 39 bases between. This CDR3 is built from 21 residues. CDR3 residues: CASGAPASSHGGTREEYEQYF. The DNA of the CDR3 is TGCGCCAGCGGAGCCCCCGCCAGCAGTCACGGGGGGACACGGGAGGAATACGAGCAGTACTTC.

V and J are TRBV30 and TRBJ1-3; TRBD1 aligns across 9 bases. This CDR3 has 15 amino acids. Germline V lookup: CDR1 GTSNPN, CDR2 SVGIG (reference sequence). V lost 3 bases and J lost 6; bases outside the gene matches: 9. CDR3 loop: CAWSGNRGRKNTIYF. The CDR3 DNA sequence: TGTGCCTGGAGCGGAAACAGGGGGCGAAAAAACACCATATATTTT.

This clone was counted a few times. The chain uses TRBV21-1 and TRBJ1-2; the table assigns TRBD1, which was not confirmed against the DNA. TRBV21-1 is a recognized pseudogene. The length of the CDR3 is 14 residues. CDR3 DNA: TGTGCCAGCCCTCAGGAGGACAGGGGCTATGGCTACACCTTC. It codes for CASPQEDRGYGYTF.

V is TRBV4-1 and J is TRBJ1-4; weak D call: TRBD1 (5 bases). In germline, CDR1 is MGHRA, CDR2 YSYEKL. The CDR3 has 15 residues. Trimming shortened V by 0 bases and J by 7 bases, and 12 bases separated the two germline ends. CDR3: CASSQEGGRREKLFF. The CDR3 DNA is TGCGCCAGCAGCCAAGAGGGGGGACGCCGTGAAAAACTGTTTTTT.